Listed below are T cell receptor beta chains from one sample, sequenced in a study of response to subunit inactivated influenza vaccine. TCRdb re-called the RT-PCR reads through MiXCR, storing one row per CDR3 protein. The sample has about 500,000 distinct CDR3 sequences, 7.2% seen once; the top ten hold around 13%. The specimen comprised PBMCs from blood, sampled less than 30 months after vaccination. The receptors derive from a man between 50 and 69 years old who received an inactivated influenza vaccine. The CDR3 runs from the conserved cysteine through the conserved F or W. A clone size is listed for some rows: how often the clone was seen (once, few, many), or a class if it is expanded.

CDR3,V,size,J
CASHSQGYGYTF,TRBV6-6,few,TRBJ1-2
CASSRPGTYNEQFF,TRBV27,many,TRBJ2-1
CASSNTGSETQYF,TRBV12-3/TRBV12-4,many,TRBJ2-5
CASSASGTGGFYEQYF,TRBV28,many,TRBJ2-7
CASGSGATYEQYF,TRBV5-5,-,TRBJ2-7
CASRQALYQPQHF,TRBV28,few,TRBJ1-5
CSARGQLGTEAFF,TRBV20-1,few,TRBJ1-1
CASSQGLADKETQYF,TRBV3-1,few,TRBJ2-5
CASSFQGTHGYTF,TRBV7-9,few,TRBJ1-2
CASSGNTIYF,TRBV11-2,many,TRBJ1-3
CASSPRNRGKEKLFF,TRBV6-1,few,TRBJ1-4
CASSLTGGDETQYF,TRBV6-5,-,TRBJ2-5
CASRSPGDTQYF,TRBV12-3/TRBV12-4,many,TRBJ2-3
CASSLTPGRQETQYF,TRBV5-1,many,TRBJ2-5
CASSQGTGISYNEQFF,TRBV3-1,-,TRBJ2-1
CASTRRWGMSSYEQYF,TRBV6-1,-,TRBJ2-7
CASSQGIGDNTEAFF,TRBV3-1,-,TRBJ1-1
CASSPTGRNTEAFF,TRBV3-1,-,TRBJ1-1
CASSVILVAGGDYEQYF,TRBV6-1,few,TRBJ2-7
CASSSDRGRVETQYF,TRBV7-2,-,TRBJ2-5
CASSLLRELRYF,TRBV12-3/TRBV12-4,many,TRBJ1-3
CASSLSPWDRASYGYTF,TRBV5-1,few,TRBJ1-2
CASSEHREQETQYF,TRBV25-1,many,TRBJ2-5
CASKQGTNEKLFF,TRBV7-2,few,TRBJ1-4
CASSRGSSSGNTIYF,TRBV6-1,few,TRBJ1-3
CASSHGTPSRREKLFF,TRBV14,-,TRBJ1-4
CASSFKAGGLLAKNIQYF,TRBV6-2/TRBV6-3,few,TRBJ2-4
CASSQVPGSTGEQYF,TRBV3-1,many,TRBJ2-7
CSAAGATDTQYF,TRBV29-1,few,TRBJ2-3
CASSHDRDTEAFF,TRBV3-1,few,TRBJ1-1
CASSLGQGDVGRGYTF,TRBV7-9,few,TRBJ1-2
CATSGQSGRETQYF,TRBV24-1,-,TRBJ2-5
CASSPGGRGVTDTQYF,TRBV25-1,few,TRBJ2-3
CASSQGLIAQETQYF,TRBV14,once,TRBJ2-5
CASRRLPGLAGAGTGELFF,TRBV4-1,many,TRBJ2-2